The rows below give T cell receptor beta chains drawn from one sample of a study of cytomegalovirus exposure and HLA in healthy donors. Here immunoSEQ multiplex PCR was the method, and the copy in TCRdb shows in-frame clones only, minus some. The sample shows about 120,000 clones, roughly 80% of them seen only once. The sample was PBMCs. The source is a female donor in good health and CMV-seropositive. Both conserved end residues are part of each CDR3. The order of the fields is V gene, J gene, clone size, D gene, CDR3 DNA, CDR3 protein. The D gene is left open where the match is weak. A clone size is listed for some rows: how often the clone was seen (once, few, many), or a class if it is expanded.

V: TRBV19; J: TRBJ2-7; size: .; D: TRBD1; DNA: TGTGCCAGTTCCCGGGACAGCAATTATTACGAGCAGTACTTC; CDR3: CASSRDSNYYEQYF
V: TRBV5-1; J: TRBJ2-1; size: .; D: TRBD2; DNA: TGCGCCAGCAGCTCCGGGACTAGCGGGGCGGATGAGCAGTTCTTC; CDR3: CASSSGTSGADEQFF
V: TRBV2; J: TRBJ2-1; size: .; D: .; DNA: TGTGCCAGCACCCCGGACAGATACAATGAGCAGTTCTTC; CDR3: CASTPDRYNEQFF
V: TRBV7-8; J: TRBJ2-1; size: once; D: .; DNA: TGTGCCAGCAGCTTAAGTAGTTCCTTCTCCTACAATGAGCAGTTCTTC; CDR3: CASSLSSSFSYNEQFF
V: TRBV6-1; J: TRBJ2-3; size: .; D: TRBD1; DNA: TGTGCCAGGGGAGGGACAGGGTTTACAGATACGCAGTATTTT; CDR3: CARGGTGFTDTQYF
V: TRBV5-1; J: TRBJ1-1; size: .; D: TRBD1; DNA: TGCGCCAGCAGCTTGGTTACAGGGGGAAGTTCCACTGAAGCTTTCTTT; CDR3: CASSLVTGGSSTEAFF
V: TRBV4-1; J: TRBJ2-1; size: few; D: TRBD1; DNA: TGCGCCAGCAGTTTGGACAGGGATGTCTACAATGAGCAGTTCTTC; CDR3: CASSLDRDVYNEQFF
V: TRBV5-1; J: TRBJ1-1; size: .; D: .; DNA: TGCGCCAGCCGGGAAAGCCCCTCGAACACTGAAGCTTTCTTT; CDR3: CASRESPSNTEAFF
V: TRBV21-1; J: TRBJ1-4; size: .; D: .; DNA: TGTGCCAGCGGACCGGCCAACGGGAAAAAGGTCAATGAAAAACTGTTTTTT; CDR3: CASGPANGKKVNEKLFF
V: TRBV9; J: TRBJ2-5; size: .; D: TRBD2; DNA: TGTGCCAGCAGCGTAGCAGGGGCGGGGGGCCTACAAGAGACCCAGTACTTC; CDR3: CASSVAGAGGLQETQYF
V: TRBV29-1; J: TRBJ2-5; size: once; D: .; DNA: TGCAGCGTTGAAGATTACGGGACCCAGTACTTC; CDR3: CSVEDYGTQYF
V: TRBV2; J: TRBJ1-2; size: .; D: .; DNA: TGTGCCAGCAGTCCGGGACTTAACTATGGCTACACCTTC; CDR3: CASSPGLNYGYTF
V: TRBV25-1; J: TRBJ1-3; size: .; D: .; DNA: TGTGCCAGCAGTGTTCCGGGAACCTTGATCTCTGGAAACACCATATATTTT; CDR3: CASSVPGTLISGNTIYF
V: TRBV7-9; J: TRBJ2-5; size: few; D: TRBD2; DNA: TGTGCCAGCAGCCCAAGGAGACTAGCGGCCCAAGGGACCCAGTACTTC; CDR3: CASSPRRLAAQGTQYF
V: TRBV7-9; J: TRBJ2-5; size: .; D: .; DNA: TGTGCCAGCAGCTTAAACAGCCAAGAGACCCAGTACTTC; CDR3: CASSLNSQETQYF
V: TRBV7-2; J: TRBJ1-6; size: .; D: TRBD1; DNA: TGTGCCAGCAGCTTCTGGACAGGGCCAGAGTCACCCCTCCACTTT; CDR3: CASSFWTGPESPLHF
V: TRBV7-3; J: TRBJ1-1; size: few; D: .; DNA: TGTGCCAGCAGCTTACGGGGGGCAGGTGAAGCTTTCTTT; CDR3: CASSLRGAGEAFF
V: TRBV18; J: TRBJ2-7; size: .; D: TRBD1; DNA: TGTGCCAGCTCACGCGTCACGACAGGGCCCTACGAGCAGTACTTC; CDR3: CASSRVTTGPYEQYF
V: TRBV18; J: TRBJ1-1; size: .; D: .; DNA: TGTGCCAGCTCACCATTGGGGGGTACTGAAGCTTTCTTT; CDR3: CASSPLGGTEAFF
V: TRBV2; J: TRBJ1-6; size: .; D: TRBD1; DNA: TGTGCCAGCAGTAGGGACAGGGGAGGATCACCCCTCCACTTT; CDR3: CASSRDRGGSPLHF
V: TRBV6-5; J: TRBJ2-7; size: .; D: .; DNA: TGTGCCAGCAGTGCCCACAGGGAACCCTACGAGCAGTACTTC; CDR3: CASSAHREPYEQYF
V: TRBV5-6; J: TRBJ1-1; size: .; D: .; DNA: TGTGCCAGCAGCTCCAAATGGGTCCAGACCGGAGGCACTGAAGCTTTCTTT; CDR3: CASSSKWVQTGGTEAFF